Each of the 2 T cell receptor beta chains below was sequenced from the same sample in a study of beta chain features in type 1 diabetes (dated by TCRdb to the late 2010s). Their cognate antigens are unknown. Libraries came from the immunoSEQ multiplex PCR assay. All of the isolated RNA was reverse transcribed with the High Capacity cDNA Reverse Transcription Kit, so expressed TCRB transcripts were sequenced. TCRdb carries this immuneACCESS record with in-frame sequences only. Its versions omit some clonotypes, under half of them owing to an unresolved V gene in the studies checked, with the rest unexplained. In all, the sample holds around 280,000 clones, and around 16% of those were seen once. The ten largest clonotypes hold less than 0.02% of the sample. Study-wide findings and limitations: Type 1 diabetes patients showed a moderate but significant shortening of TCRB CDR3 length in all four CD4+ subsets.

The sequenced material came from naive CD4+ T cells from blood. Per the publication, the cell subset or site label means: true naive CD4+ T cells. The source is a man aged 18 to 30 with type 1 diabetes.

This clone was counted a few times. The chain combines TRBV9 with TRBJ2-5, with 8 bases aligning to TRBD1. The CDR3 covers 15 residues. The J segment lost 5 bases and the V segment lost 1 base, leaving 7 bases of the junction unmatched. CDR1 SGDLS and CDR2 YYNGEE come from the germline V gene. This chain's CDR3 is CASSVQGAAWETQYF. The CDR3 nucleotides are TGTGCCAGCAGCGTACAGGGGGCCGCGTGGGAGACCCAGTACTTC.

The CDR3 DNA reads as TGTGCCAGTAGTGGCCCCGGGACACACAATGAGCAGTTCTTC. Translation gives CASSGPGTHNEQFF. V is TRBV19 and J is TRBJ2-1, with D possibly TRBD1 on 6 matching bases. V gave up 5 bases and J gave up 5 bases, with 13 bases separating them. CDR1 LNHDA and CDR2 SQIVND come from the germline V gene (reference sequence). The CDR3 runs to 14 residues.